In its sample, the clone carrying this T cell receptor beta chain was seen a few times. The antigen is undetermined. These data come from a study of blood T cells in healthy people across ages. A second PCR, run for roughly 7 to 11 cycles, used a sample-barcoded 5' primer plus a J-beta primer mix. From the 5' RACE reads, TCRdb called clonotypes with MiXCR, one entry per CDR3 protein. The sample includes roughly 680,000 distinct CDR3 sequences, around 52% of them seen just once. Findings of the study overall: TCR beta diversity was tightly associated with the proportion of naive T cells.

The specimen sequenced was blood. The TCR originated in an elderly woman in good health.

The chain's CDR3 is CASSFRQAPQYNEQFF. The DNA of the CDR3 is TGTGCCAGCAGCTTCCGACAGGCCCCTCAGTACAATGAGCAGTTCTTC. This chain joins TRBV7-2 and TRBJ2-1; perhaps TRBD1 as D (6 bases). This CDR3 spans 16 amino acids. The V gene lost 3 bases and the J gene lost 4 bases, with 16 bases spanning the gap. Germline V gene lookup returns CDR1 SGHTA and CDR2 FQGNSA.